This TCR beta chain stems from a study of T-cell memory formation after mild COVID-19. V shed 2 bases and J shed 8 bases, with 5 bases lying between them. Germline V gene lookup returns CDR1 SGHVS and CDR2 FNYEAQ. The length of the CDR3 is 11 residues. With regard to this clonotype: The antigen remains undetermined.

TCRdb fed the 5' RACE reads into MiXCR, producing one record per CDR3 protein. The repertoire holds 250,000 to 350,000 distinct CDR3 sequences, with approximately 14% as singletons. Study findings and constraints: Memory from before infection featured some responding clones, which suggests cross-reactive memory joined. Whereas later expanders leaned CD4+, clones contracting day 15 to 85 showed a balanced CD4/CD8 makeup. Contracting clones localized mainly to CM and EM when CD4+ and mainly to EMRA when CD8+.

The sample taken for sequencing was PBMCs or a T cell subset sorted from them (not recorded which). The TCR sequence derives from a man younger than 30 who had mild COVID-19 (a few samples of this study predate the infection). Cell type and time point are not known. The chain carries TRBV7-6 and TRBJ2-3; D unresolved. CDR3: CASSLSSTQYF. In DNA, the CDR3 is TGTGCCAGCAGCTTATCCAGTACGCAGTATTTT.